These 28 T cell receptor beta chains share one sample of origin, sequenced in a study of cytomegalovirus exposure and HLA in healthy donors. In the PCR, 60 Vbeta and 13 Jbeta primers were used. The assay was immunoSEQ multiplex PCR, and TCRdb's table has in-frame clones only and misses some. The sample shows 90,000 or so clones, nearly 70% of them seen only once. The sequencing input was PBMCs. Every receptor here comes from a man aged 45-65 years in good health and CMV-seronegative.

This chain links TRBV5-1 with TRBJ2-1; 11 bases are a match to TRBD2. With V trimmed by 5 bases and J by 0 bases, 7 bases remained unmatched. CDR1 and CDR2 (germline): SGHRS, YFSETQ. The CDR3 has 17 amino acids. The CDR3 DNA reads TGCGCCAGCAGGTCGACTAGCGGGATTCCCTCCTACAATGAGCAGTTCTTC. Translated, it gives CASRSTSGIPSYNEQFF.

Worth noting for this clone: Since no conserved phenylalanine or tryptophan closes the CDR3, a read error is the likely cause. The rearrangement links TRBV5-1 to TRBJ1-5; 7 nucleotides line up with TRBD1. Germline values: CDR1 SGHRS, CDR2 YFSETQ. The trim removed 0 bases at V and 5 bases at J, leaving 5 bases unmatched. CDR3 length equals 15 residues. The DNA of the CDR3 is TGCGCCAGCAGCTTGGAAACAGGGGTCGATCAGCCCCAGCATGTT. Its protein is CASSLETGVDQPQHV.

This clone was counted a single time. The chain joins TRBV7-6 to TRBJ2-5; D possibly corresponds to TRBD1 (6 bases). Trimming stripped 0 bases from V and 5 bases from J, with 7 bases between. Germline V gene lookup returns CDR1 SGHVS and CDR2 FNYEAQ. CDR3 length: 13 amino acids. The DNA for the CDR3 is TGTGCCAGCAGCTTAGCGCAGGGGGAGACCCAGTACTTC. Translation gives CASSLAQGETQYF.

The chain couples TRBV4-3 to TRBJ2-5; maybe TRBD1 (5 bases). Per germline, CDR1 LGHNA and CDR2 YSLEER. The CDR3 extends over 15 amino acids. The germline V and J ends were trimmed by 0 bases and 3 bases, with 11 bases remaining between them. The CDR3 nucleotides are TGCGCCAGCAGCCAAGAGCAGGGCTTCGAAGAGACCCAGTACTTC. Amino acid sequence: CASSQEQGFEETQYF.

This clone was counted only a few times. V usage is TRBV6-1 and J usage is TRBJ2-1; 7 bases match TRBD1. The CDR3 is 14 amino acids. Germline trimming cut 7 bases from V and 5 bases from J; bases unmatched to any gene: 8. The V gene's germline CDR1 is MNHNS and CDR2 SASEGT. The CDR3 DNA reads as TGTGCCAGCATGGTAGGGGGCTCGGACAATGAGCAGTTCTTC. Translating gives CASMVGGSDNEQFF.

This clone has a single count. The chain is built from TRBV6-5 and TRBJ1-1, with 10 bases that match TRBD1. Trimming took 0 bases from V and 5 from J; bases not matched to a gene: 3. This CDR3 has 15 residues. The germline V gene encodes CDR1 MNHEY and CDR2 SVGAGI. This chain's CDR3 is CASSYSGTGATEAFF. The CDR3 region has the DNA TGTGCCAGCAGTTACTCCGGGACAGGGGCTACTGAAGCTTTCTTT.

Only a few counts were recorded for this clone. At one end the junction does not follow the germline gene, possibly because of a read error. V and J are TRBV6-1 and TRBJ2-5; the D gene is possibly TRBD2 (5 bases). The end of the DNA aligns better with TRBJ2-7, so the J call may be wrong. This CDR3 spans 14 amino acids. Germline V gene data show CDR1 as MNHNS and CDR2 as SASEGT. CDR3 in amino acids: CASREGDYSYEQYF. CDR3 bases: TGTGCCAGCAGGGAAGGTGACTACTCCTACGAGCAGTACTTC.

J is TRBJ1-2 and V is TRBV6-6; D gene uncertain. Trimming left V 5 bases short and J 1 base short, with 14 bases between. The CDR3 sequence is 15 residues long. Germline V lookup: CDR1 MNHNY, CDR2 SVGAGI (reference sequence). Here the CDR3 reads CASSPIPSYNYGYTF. The CDR3 nucleotides are TGTGCCAGCAGTCCTATACCGTCTTATAACTATGGCTACACCTTC.

The chain links TRBV7-6 to TRBJ2-2, with D unclear. Germline-derived CDR1 and CDR2 are SGHVS and FNYEAQ. Trimming took 4 bases from V and 3 from J, leaving 12 bases between them. CDR3 length equals 15 residues. The CDR3 DNA sequence: TGTGCCAGCAGCTCACGACTTACGTACACCGGGGAGCTGTTTTTT. It codes for CASSSRLTYTGELFF.

This clone was seen more than once but under ten times. The V call is TRBV28, the J call TRBJ2-7; TRBD1 is a possible D gene (6 bases). CDR1 and CDR2 (germline): MDHEN, SYDVKM. Trimming took 1 base from V and 2 from J, leaving 12 bases between them. This CDR3 has 15 amino acids. Here the CDR3 DNA reads TGTGCCAGCAGTTTATCCCGGACAGCCACCTACGAGCAGTACTTC. Amino acids: CASSLSRTATYEQYF.

V usage is TRBV5-1 and J usage is TRBJ2-5; weak D call: TRBD2 (6 bases). The CDR3 contains 14 residues. Per germline, CDR1 SGHRS and CDR2 YFSETQ. Trimming removed 7 bases from V and 4 bases from J, with 17 bases in between. The CDR3 reads CASGRDSPPETQYF. The CDR3 DNA sequence: TGCGCCAGCGGCCGGGACTCACCTCCAGAGACCCAGTACTTC.

The chain joins TRBV7-9 to TRBJ2-3; D uncertain. Per the germline V gene, CDR1 is SEHNR and CDR2 is FQNEAQ (reference sequence). This CDR3 comprises 13 residues. V lost 2 bases and J lost 1, with 4 bases in between. The CDR3 bases are TGTGCCAGCAGCTTACTCGGCACAGATACGCAGTATTTT. As protein: CASSLLGTDTQYF.

This clone turned up a few times. The V and J genes are TRBV15 and TRBJ1-4; D is unclear. V was shortened by 4 bases and J by 8 bases, with 11 bases between the two germline ends. The CDR3 is made up of 13 amino acids. Looked up from germline, CDR1 is LNHNV and CDR2 is YYDKDF (reference sequence). Written as DNA, the CDR3 is TGTGCCACCAGCACCTCAGATTCAGAAAAACTGTTTTTT. Encoded protein: CATSTSDSEKLFF. Based on the CDR3 plus reference TRBV15 and TRBJ1-4, the full variable domain is DAMVIQNPRYQVTQFGKPVTLSCSQTLNHNVMYWYQQKSSQAPKLLFHYYDKDFNNEADTPDNFQSRRPNTSFCFLDIRSPGLGDTAMYLCATSTSDSEKLFFGSGTQLSVL.

This clone was detected only once. This rearrangement joins TRBV30 to TRBJ1-5, with 9 bases matching TRBD1. The CDR3 has 14 residues. With V trimmed by 4 bases and J by 10 bases, 11 bases remained unmatched. CDR1 GTSNPN and CDR2 SVGIG come from the germline V gene (reference sequence). The CDR3 loop is CAWIGQGPVLPQHF. Here the CDR3 DNA reads TGTGCCTGGATCGGACAGGGGCCGGTTCTTCCCCAGCATTTT. Filled out from reference TRBV30 and TRBJ1-5, the complete variable domain reads SQTIHQWPATLVQPVGSPLSLECTVEGTSNPNLYWYRQAAGRGLQLLFYSVGIGQISSEVPQNLSASRPQDRQFILSSKKLLLSDSGFYLCAWIGQGPVLPQHFGDGTRLSIL.

This clone appeared a few times. The chain recombines TRBV6-5 with TRBJ1-3; TRBD1 is a possible D gene (6 bases). V shed 4 bases and J shed 2 bases, with 9 bases lying between them. The CDR3 loop spans 14 amino acids. CDR1 and CDR2 (germline): MNHEY, SVGAGI. CDR3 region: CASSLTGTGNTIYF. The CDR3 DNA follows: TGTGCCAGCAGTTTAACAGGGACTGGAAACACCATATATTTT.

Only a few counts were recorded for this clone. Different DNA sequences within this sample yield the same CDR3. The gene calls are TRBV6-6 and TRBJ1-1; no clear D gene. Looked up from germline, CDR1 is MNHNY and CDR2 is SVGAGI (reference sequence). V was trimmed by 0 bases and J by 1 base, leaving 6 bases between them. The CDR3 covers 14 residues. As DNA, the CDR3 is TGTGCCAGCAGTTACTCAGCGGAGAACACTGAAGCTTTCTTT. Its translation: CASSYSAENTEAFF.

The rearrangement uses TRBV12-2 and TRBJ2-7; the table gives TRBD2 as D, unverified against the DNA. TRBV12-2 is described as a pseudogene. CDR3 size: 18 residues. In nucleotides, the CDR3 is TGTGCAAGTCGCTTAGCGCGCGAGGAAGACCATGACTCCTACGAGCAGTACTTC. Protein: CASRLAREEDHDSYEQYF.

V gene TRBV6-5 combines with J gene TRBJ2-5; 9 bases map to TRBD2. Looked up from germline, CDR1 is MNHEY and CDR2 is SVGAGI. After removal of 4 bases from V and 3 bases from J, the junction contained 9 bases not matched to a gene. The CDR3 has 16 amino acids. The CDR3 DNA reads TGTGCCAGCAGTTCATTCCCTAGCGGGGAGGAAGAGACCCAGTACTTC. It translates to CASSSFPSGEEETQYF.

The V and J genes are TRBV11-3 and TRBJ2-1; weak D call: TRBD2 (6 bases). Germline-derived CDR1 and CDR2 are SGHNT and YENEEA. The V end lost 4 bases, the J end lost 3 bases, and 10 bases lay between the germline ends. This CDR3 spans 14 amino acids. Here the CDR3 reads CASSSQRVYNEQFF. In nucleotides, the CDR3 is TGTGCCAGCAGCTCTCAGCGGGTCTACAATGAGCAGTTCTTC. The whole variable domain, filled in from reference TRBV11-3 and TRBJ2-1, reads EAGVVQSPRYKIIEKKQPVAFWCNPISGHNTLYWYLQNLGQGPELLIRYENEEAVDDSQLPKDRFSAERLKGVDSTLKIQPAELGDSAVYLCASSSQRVYNEQFFGPGTRLTVL.

This clone has more than one count but fewer than ten. The chain combines TRBV27 with TRBJ2-7, with D tentatively TRBD2 (5 bases). This CDR3 region has 14 residues. CDR1 and CDR2 from the germline V gene are MNHEY and SMNVEV (reference sequence). V lost 11 bases to trimming and J lost 3 bases, with 20 bases between them. The CDR3 spells CADTPKRSFYEQYV. DNA for the CDR3: TGTGCCGACACCCCCAAGCGGTCCTTCTACGAGCAGTACGTC.

The chain employs TRBV9 and TRBJ2-1; 12 bases are shared with TRBD1. The length of the CDR3 is 16 residues. CDR1 and CDR2 from the germline V gene are SGDLS and YYNGEE. Germline trimming cut 4 bases from V and 7 bases from J; bases unmatched to any gene: 9. Written as DNA, the CDR3 is TGTGCCAGCAGCTCTACCCGGGACAGGGGGCGAAATGAGCAGTTCTTC. It encodes CASSSTRDRGRNEQFF.

J is TRBJ2-5 and V is TRBV5-6; maybe TRBD1 (6 bases). Germline V gives CDR1 SGHDT, CDR2 YYEEEE. V was trimmed by 2 bases and J by 1 base, leaving 15 bases between them. The CDR3 sequence is 16 residues long. The CDR3 loop is CASSFLGHSIQETQYF. The CDR3 nucleotides read TGTGCCAGCAGCTTTTTGGGACACAGTATCCAAGAGACCCAGTACTTC.

This clone was picked up a small number of times. The rearrangement joins TRBV7-3 to TRBJ2-2; the D is unclear. V gave up 10 bases and J gave up 1 base, with 7 bases separating them. Germline V gene sequence: CDR1 SGHTA, CDR2 FQGTGA. This CDR3 comprises 12 residues. CDR3 loop: CATLGNTGELFF. The CDR3 DNA is TGTGCCACTCTAGGGAACACCGGGGAGCTGTTTTTT.

The genes are TRBV14 and TRBJ2-1, with 7 nucleotides matching TRBD1. V dropped 1 base and J dropped 8; count of bases not matched to a gene: 8. The CDR3 is 15 amino acids. The germline gives CDR1 SGHDN, CDR2 FVKESK. This chain's CDR3 is CASSQVGRGQHEQFF. The CDR3 nucleotides read TGTGCCAGCAGCCAAGTTGGAAGGGGGCAACATGAGCAGTTCTTC.

This chain connects TRBV14 to TRBJ2-1, with 8 positions matching TRBD2. The ends lost 0 bases at V and 5 bases at J; junction bases unmatched: 6. The CDR3 totals 16 residues. In germline, CDR1 is SGHDN, CDR2 FVKESK. This CDR3 is CASSQDMAGGNNEQFF. In nucleotides, the CDR3 is TGTGCCAGCAGCCAAGATATGGCGGGGGGAAACAATGAGCAGTTCTTC.

This clone has just one count. V gene TRBV7-9 combines with J gene TRBJ1-5; maybe TRBD1 (6 bases). V was trimmed by 5 bases and J by 4 bases, leaving 12 bases between them. Germline V CDR1 and CDR2: SEHNR, FQNEAQ (reference sequence). The CDR3 is made up of 14 amino acids. CDR3 region: CASSLDRNNQPQHF. The CDR3 nucleotides read TGTGCCAGCAGCCTGGACAGAAATAATCAGCCCCAGCATTTT.

This clone has more than one count but fewer than ten. The rearrangement joins TRBV10-3 to TRBJ2-3, with 9 nucleotides matching TRBD2. The CDR3 consists of 16 residues. CDR1 and CDR2 (germline): ENHRY, SYGVKD. The J segment lost 0 bases and the V segment lost 2 bases, leaving 3 bases of the junction unmatched. The CDR3, as DNA: TGTGCCATCAGTGAGGCCACTAGCGGGAGCACAGATACGCAGTATTTT. Protein sequence: CAISEATSGSTDTQYF.

The chain joins TRBV5-1 to TRBJ2-3; the D gene is possibly TRBD1 (5 bases). The germline CDR1 and CDR2 sequences are SGHRS and YFSETQ. There are 15 residues in the CDR3. V lost 3 bases and J 1 base, leaving 12 bases between the germline ends. The CDR3 nucleotides read TGCGCCAGCAGCTCCGGACACCTAGGCACAGATACGCAGTATTTT. This encodes CASSSGHLGTDTQYF.